Following are 21 T cell receptor beta chains from one sample sequenced in a study of blood T cell repertoires in COVID-19 (dated by TCRdb to about 2020). Library preparation employed the immunoSEQ multiplex PCR assay. TCRdb took over this immuneACCESS table, retaining in-frame rearrangements with V and J assigned. Such tables are incomplete; in checked studies, under half of the missing clones stem from an unresolved V gene, and the remainder is unexplained. This sample gives about 200,000 clones in total; roughly 88% of them show up just once. The top ten clones comprise about 2% of the sample. The source material was peripheral blood. Receptors originate from a man aged 30 to 45 who had recovered from COVID-19.

This clone was seen a handful of times. The genes are TRBV7-9 and TRBJ2-1, with a weak D call TRBD2 (7 bases). V was clipped by 5 bases and J by 6 bases, with 20 bases between them. Germline V CDR1 and CDR2: SEHNR, FQNEAQ (reference sequence). The CDR3 contains 16 residues. CDR3 region: CASSGGRGSYGNEQFF. The CDR3 region has the DNA TGTGCCAGCAGCGGGGGGCGGGGGTCCTACGGCAATGAGCAGTTCTTC.

This sequence joins TRBV4-1 and TRBJ2-7; TRBD2 might be the D (5 bases). Per germline, CDR1 MGHRA and CDR2 YSYEKL. This CDR3 is built from 14 residues. V lost 2 bases, J lost 0 bases, and 8 bases lay in between. CDR3 region: CASSQTRSSYEQYF. The CDR3 coding sequence is TGCGCCAGCAGCCAAACTAGGAGCTCCTACGAGCAGTACTTC.

The V gene is TRBV7-7, the J gene TRBJ2-5, with TRBD2 identical over 7 bases. Germline assignment: CDR1 SSHAT and CDR2 FNYEAQ (reference sequence). The CDR3 consists of 14 residues. The V segment lost 1 base and the J segment 6 bases; nucleotides outside the gene matches: 5. CDR3 region: CASSLGGGHQTQYF. Here the CDR3 DNA reads TGTGCCAGCAGCTTAGGGGGGGGTCATCAGACCCAGTACTTC.

The chain couples TRBV6-5 to TRBJ1-2; D is perhaps TRBD1 (6 bases). Deletions cut 0 bases from V and 1 base from J, with 9 bases between. The germline CDR1 and CDR2 sequences are MNHEY and SVGAGI. There are 15 residues in the CDR3. CDR3 loop: CASSYSGHLNYGYTF. DNA for the CDR3: TGTGCCAGCAGTTACTCGGGACACCTTAACTATGGCTACACCTTC.

Turning to this clone: The same CDR3 also results from other DNA sequences found in this sample. The chain links TRBV30 to TRBJ1-5; D possibly corresponds to TRBD1 (6 bases). Between the trimmed V and J ends, which lost 4 bases and 1 base, there was a span of 8 bases. The CDR3 covers 13 residues. Germline V gene data show CDR1 as GTSNPN and CDR2 as SVGIG (reference sequence). In nucleotides, the CDR3 is TGTGCCTGGACGGACAGCAGCAATCAGCCCCAGCATTTT. Protein product: CAWTDSSNQPQHF.

This chain uses TRBV14 with TRBJ2-3, with no clear D. V lost 4 bases and J lost 6, with 5 bases in between. The CDR3 contains 11 residues. In germline, CDR1 is SGHDN, CDR2 FVKESK. The CDR3 bases are TGTGCCAGCAGCCTAGTGGATACGCAGTATTTT. This encodes CASSLVDTQYF.

The chain employs TRBV5-8 and TRBJ2-7, with TRBD2 matching over 7 bases. The CDR3 has 14 residues. The germline gives CDR1 SGHTS, CDR2 YDEGEE. Unmatched junction bases numbered 3, after V lost 0 bases and J lost 3 bases. The CDR3 reads CASSLGGLVYEQYF. The CDR3 DNA is TGTGCCAGCAGCTTGGGAGGACTAGTCTACGAGCAGTACTTC.

The genes are TRBV18 and TRBJ1-5, with TRBD1 matching over 7 bases. The length of the CDR3 is 13 residues. Germline lookup yields CDR1 KGHSH and CDR2 LQKENI. The junction had 6 bases not matched to a gene; V was cut back by 6 bases and J by 7 bases. CDR3 protein: CASSSTGLQPQHF. The CDR3 nucleotides read TGTGCCAGCTCCTCGACAGGGTTACAGCCCCAGCATTTT. Filled out from reference TRBV18 and TRBJ1-5, the complete variable domain reads NAGVMQNPRHLVRRRGQEARLRCSPMKGHSHVYWYRQLPEEGLKFMVYLQKENIIDESGMPKERFSAEFPKEGPSILRIQQVVRGDSAAYFCASSSTGLQPQHFGDGTRLSIL.

The CDR3 protein is CASSYGDGVREGYTF. The CDR3 DNA follows: TGTGCCAGCAGTTATGGAGACGGGGTGAGGGAGGGCTACACCTTC. The V and J genes are TRBV6-5 and TRBJ1-2; D unresolved. V lost 3 bases and J lost 8, with 19 bases in between. Germline V CDR1 and CDR2: MNHEY, SVGAGI. The CDR3 extends over 15 amino acids.

The gene calls are TRBV7-7 and TRBJ2-5; D perhaps matches TRBD2 (7 bases). V gave up 1 base and J gave up 8 bases, with 20 bases separating them. The CDR3 loop spans 16 amino acids. The germline CDR1 and CDR2 sequences are SSHAT and FNYEAQ (reference sequence). The CDR3 sequence: CASSLGGGVVEHTQYF. Written as DNA, the CDR3 is TGTGCCAGCAGCTTAGGAGGGGGGGTGGTAGAGCACACCCAGTACTTC.

This clone was seen more than once but under ten times. The V gene is TRBV6-5, the J gene TRBJ2-2, with 12 bases identical to TRBD2. The CDR3 is 16 amino acids. The germline V gene has CDR1 MNHEY and CDR2 SVGAGI. V was pared by 4 bases and J by 6 bases, with 6 bases of the junction left unmatched. For the CDR3, the DNA is TGTGCCAGCAGTTTACTAGCGGGGGGCCGAGCCGGGGAGCTGTTTTTT. It is translated as CASSLLAGGRAGELFF.

The rearrangement joins TRBV29-1 to TRBJ2-2; TRBD1 might be the D (6 bases). Between the trimmed V and J ends, which lost 6 bases and 6 bases, there was a span of 14 bases. There are 13 residues in the CDR3. Looked up from germline, CDR1 is SQVTM and CDR2 is ANQGSEA. The CDR3 protein is CSVYRETAGELFF. The CDR3 DNA is TGCAGCGTGTACAGGGAAACGGCCGGGGAGCTGTTTTTT.

This clone showed up just once. The rearrangement joins TRBV7-9 to TRBJ1-1; TRBD1 matches at 9 bases. V was clipped by 3 bases and J by 4 bases; unmatched bases: 6. CDR1 is SEHNR, CDR2 FQNEAQ, per germline (reference sequence). There are 15 residues in the CDR3. CDR3 region: CASSFLQGAGTEAFF. The CDR3 coding sequence is TGTGCCAGCAGCTTTCTACAGGGGGCCGGCACTGAAGCTTTCTTT. The whole variable domain, filled in from reference TRBV7-9 and TRBJ1-1, reads DTGVSQNPRHKITKRGQNVTFRCDPISEHNRLYWYRQTLGQGPEFLTYFQNEAQLEKSRLLSDRFSAERPKGSFSTLEIQRTEQGDSAMYLCASSFLQGAGTEAFFGQGTRLTVV.

This chain links TRBV7-8 with TRBJ1-5; D gene uncertain. The CDR3 sequence is 13 residues long. Trimming removed 2 bases at V and 4 bases at J, with 6 bases between. CDR1 is SGHVS, CDR2 FQNEAQ, per germline. DNA of the CDR3: TGTGCCAGCAGCTTAAGGGAGAATCAGCCCCAGCATTTT. This codes for CASSLRENQPQHF.

The J gene is TRBJ1-6, the V gene TRBV10-3; TRBD1 matches 8 bases. This CDR3 has 16 amino acids. V gave up 2 bases and J gave up 5 bases; unmatched junction bases: 5. Germline assignment: CDR1 ENHRY and CDR2 SYGVKD. DNA of the CDR3: TGTGCCATCAGTGAGGACAGGGGAGCAAATAATTCACCCCTCCACTTT. Translating it yields CAISEDRGANNSPLHF.

The chain couples TRBV27 to TRBJ1-2; no definite D call. The ends were cut back, 6 bases at V and 8 bases at J, with 10 bases in the middle. CDR1 MNHEY and CDR2 SMNVEV come from the germline V gene (reference sequence). This CDR3 is 11 amino acids long. The chain's CDR3 is CASSSPRGYTF. In DNA form, the CDR3 reads TGTGCCAGCAGCTCGCCGAGGGGCTACACCTTC.

The CDR3 nucleotides read TGTGCCAGCAGCTTAGCGCAGGGGTGGGATCAGCCCCAGCATTTT. Translation: CASSLAQGWDQPQHF. The chain is built from TRBV7-2 and TRBJ1-5; TRBD1 might be the D (6 bases). Trimming removed 0 bases at V and 5 bases at J, with 11 bases between. CDR1 and CDR2 (germline): SGHTA, FQGNSA. This CDR3 is built from 15 residues. The full variable domain, in which reference TRBV7-2 and TRBJ1-5 provide the parts outside the CDR3, is GAGVSQSPSNKVTEKGKDVELRCDPISGHTALYWYRQSLGQGLEFLIYFQGNSAPDKSGLPSDRFSAERTGGSVSTLTIQRTQQEDSAVYLCASSLAQGWDQPQHFGDGTRLSIL.

The rearrangement joins TRBV6-5 to TRBJ1-2, with 9 bases lining up with TRBD1. V shed 4 bases and J 5 bases; nucleotides not matched to a gene: 8. Germline assignment: CDR1 MNHEY and CDR2 SVGAGI. There are 15 residues in the CDR3. CDR3 sequence reads: CASSLQQGAPYGYTF. The CDR3 coding sequence is TGTGCCAGCAGTTTACAACAGGGGGCGCCTTATGGCTACACCTTC.

The chain recombines TRBV9 with TRBJ1-3; D is possibly TRBD1 (5 bases). The CDR3 is 15 amino acids. V lost 4 bases, J lost 4 bases, and 15 bases lay in between. Per the germline V gene, CDR1 is SGDLS and CDR2 is YYNGEE. This chain's CDR3 is CASSPRTYDGNTIYF. The CDR3 DNA sequence: TGTGCCAGCAGCCCCCGGACATACGACGGAAACACCATATATTTT.

The chain combines TRBV5-6 with TRBJ2-1; D is perhaps TRBD1 (6 bases). Germline CDR1 SGHDT, CDR2 YYEEEE. The CDR3 sequence is 15 residues long. V was shortened by 0 bases and J by 7 bases, with 14 bases between the two germline ends. This CDR3 is CASSLVGTTGNEQFF. CDR3 DNA sequence: TGTGCCAGCAGCTTGGTAGGGACAACGGGGAATGAGCAGTTCTTC. The entire variable domain, with the rest obtained from reference TRBV5-6 and TRBJ2-1, is as follows: DAGVTQSPTHLIKTRGQQVTLRCSPKSGHDTVSWYQQALGQGPQFIFQYYEEEERQRGNFPDRFSGHQFPNYSSELNVNALLLGDSALYLCASSLVGTTGNEQFFGPGTRLTVL.

The V call is TRBV9, the J call TRBJ1-2; D may be TRBD1 (6 bases). The CDR3 consists of 14 residues. The germline gives CDR1 SGDLS, CDR2 YYNGEE. With 4 bases removed from V and 4 bases from J, the gap between germline ends came to 14 bases. CDR3 bases: TGTGCCAGCAGCCCCGGAGGGGGGGGCTATGGCTACACCTTC. Translating gives CASSPGGGGYGYTF.